This paragraph reports one TCR beta chain. Its antigen is as yet unknown. Produced via immunoSEQ multiplex PCR; TCRdb's table is partial and in-frame only. The data contain a few hundred thousand clones, approximately 90% of them seen just once; the ten biggest clones take up 1.5% to 2%. CDR1 and CDR2 (germline): MDHEN, SYDVKM. The CDR3 has 15 residues. V shed 3 bases and J shed 5 bases, with 17 bases lying between them. Specified treatment: about 20 received Ad26.COV2.S at low or high dose, single or two shots; 5 received placebo; per-sample allocation not given. It was on day 63 after the first vaccine or placebo injection that samples were taken. The entry originates in a study of Ad26.COV2.S vaccination and SARS-CoV-2 variants. Study overall: The study gave Ad26.COV2.S intramuscularly, once or twice 56 days apart. General observations from the study: Researchers cautioned that TCR breadth and depth analyses may have underestimated total T cell responses. Responses of spike-specific T cells (both CD8+ and CD4+) reportedly showed substantial breadth after vaccination.

Sequenced here: peripheral blood, sampled in a trial of Ad26.COV2.S vaccine versus placebo. The genes are TRBV28 and TRBJ2-7, with D tentatively TRBD1 (5 bases). The sequence came from a person aged 18-65 years who received the Ad26.COV2.S COVID-19 vaccine or a placebo. CDR3 in amino acids: CASSLWQGYDNEQYF. The CDR3 DNA sequence: TGTGCCAGCAGTTTGTGGCAGGGATACGACAACGAGCAGTACTTC.